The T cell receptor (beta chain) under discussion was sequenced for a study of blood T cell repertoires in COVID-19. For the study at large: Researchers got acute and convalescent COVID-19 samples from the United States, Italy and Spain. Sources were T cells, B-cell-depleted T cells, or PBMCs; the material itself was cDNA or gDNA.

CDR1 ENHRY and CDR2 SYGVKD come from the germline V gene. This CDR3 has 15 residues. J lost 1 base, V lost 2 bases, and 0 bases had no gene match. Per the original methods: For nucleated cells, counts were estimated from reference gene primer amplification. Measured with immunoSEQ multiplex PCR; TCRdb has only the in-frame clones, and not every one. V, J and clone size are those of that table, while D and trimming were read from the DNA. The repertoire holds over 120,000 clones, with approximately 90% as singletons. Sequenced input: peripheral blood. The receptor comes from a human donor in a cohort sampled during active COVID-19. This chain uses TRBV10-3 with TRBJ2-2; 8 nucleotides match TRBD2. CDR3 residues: CAISESGGNTGELFF. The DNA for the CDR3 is TGTGCCATCAGTGAGAGCGGGGGGAACACCGGGGAGCTGTTTTTT.